The 20 T cell receptor beta chains given below trace back to one sample, sequenced in a study of shared clonotypes between healthy human individuals (dated by TCRdb to the early 2020s). CD8 naive samples were CD45RO-negative cells positively selected for CCR7, giving a CD45RA+CCR7+ population that excluded TemRA cells. Library preparation was by the immunoSEQ multiplex PCR assay. What TCRdb holds here is the immuneACCESS table cut down to in-frame rearrangements. Part of the clones is not present; checked against another copy, under half of the missing clones reflect an unresolved V gene, and the others are unexplained. This sample comprises nearly 2 million clones, about 95% of them detected only once. Under 1.5% of the sample comes from the top ten. Specimen: naive CD8+ T cells sorted from blood. The cell subset or site label here, explained by the study, means: CD45RA+CCR7+. The receptors come from a man between 18 and 29 years old in good health.

This chain uses TRBV5-4 with TRBJ1-6; 7 bases align to TRBD1. The CDR3 loop spans 15 amino acids. Germline values: CDR1 SGHNT, CDR2 YYREEE (reference sequence). The V segment lost 3 bases and the J segment 4 bases; nucleotides outside the gene matches: 4. For the CDR3, the DNA is TGTGCCAGCAGCTGGCTGGGACAGTATAATTCACCCCTCCACTTT. Amino acids: CASSWLGQYNSPLHF.

This chain connects TRBV13 to TRBJ2-6; D unclear. V was pared by 6 bases and J by 4 bases, with 7 bases between. CDR3 length: 13 amino acids. Per germline, CDR1 PRHDT and CDR2 FYEKMQ (reference sequence). The CDR3 loop reads CASSLEGANVLTF. CDR3 in DNA: TGTGCCAGCAGTTTGGAAGGGGCCAACGTCCTGACTTTC.

V usage is TRBV2 and J usage is TRBJ2-1; 7 bases align to TRBD1. The V gene's germline CDR1 is SNHLY and CDR2 FYNNEI. The J segment lost 4 bases and the V segment lost 6 bases, leaving 9 bases of the junction unmatched. The CDR3 totals 15 residues. CDR3 nucleotide sequence: TGTGCCAGCAGAAGACAGGGCTACCGGTACAATGAGCAGTTCTTC. Encoded protein: CASRRQGYRYNEQFF.

The chain recombines TRBV4-1 with TRBJ2-2; 8 positions agree with TRBD1. The germline CDR1 and CDR2 sequences are MGHRA and YSYEKL. Germline trimming cut 6 bases from V and 0 bases from J; bases unmatched to any gene: 9. The CDR3 is 17 amino acids. CDR3 protein: CASSHGQGLSNTGELFF. In DNA, the CDR3 is TGCGCCAGCAGTCATGGACAGGGACTTTCGAACACCGGGGAGCTGTTTTTT.

The chain uses TRBV11-2 and TRBJ2-7; 7 bases are shared with TRBD1. Trimming removed 3 bases from V and 7 bases from J; junction bases left unmatched: 6. CDR3 length: 13 amino acids. From germline, CDR1 is SGHAT and CDR2 FQNNGV. CDR3 bases: TGTGCCAGCAGCTTCGGGACAGCTCTAGAGCAGTACTTC. Its translation: CASSFGTALEQYF.

V is TRBV7-9 and J is TRBJ2-3, with D perhaps TRBD1 (6 bases). V lost 5 bases and J lost 8, with 17 bases in between. Germline CDR1 reads SEHNR; CDR2 reads FQNEAQ (reference sequence). This CDR3 comprises 14 residues. CDR3 sequence: CASSSPGATGTQYF. CDR3 DNA sequence: TGTGCCAGCAGCAGCCCAGGGGCGACGGGTACGCAGTATTTT.

The genes are TRBV28 and TRBJ1-5, with 7 bases identical to TRBD1. The CDR3 spans 17 residues. Germline CDR1 and CDR2: MDHEN and SYDVKM. V lost 6 bases to trimming and J lost 9 bases; unmatched junction nucleotides: 20. CDR3 protein: CASRPSVQQGSLRPQHF. In nucleotides, the CDR3 is TGTGCCAGCAGACCGTCGGTACAACAGGGGTCCCTGAGGCCCCAGCATTTT.

The chain couples TRBV7-9 to TRBJ2-7; D unclear. The V and J ends lost 0 bases and 3 bases respectively, with 15 bases between them. Germline V CDR1 and CDR2: SEHNR, FQNEAQ (reference sequence). CDR3 size: 16 residues. CDR3 nucleotide sequence: TGTGCCAGCAGCTTAGCCCTTGGTGTCACGGACTACGAGCAGTACTTC. Amino acids: CASSLALGVTDYEQYF. The full variable domain, its missing parts supplied by reference TRBV7-9 and TRBJ2-7, is DTGVSQNPRHKITKRGQNVTFRCDPISEHNRLYWYRQTLGQGPEFLTYFQNEAQLEKSRLLSDRFSAERPKGSFSTLEIQRTEQGDSAMYLCASSLALGVTDYEQYFGPGTRLTVT.

V gene TRBV6-5 combines with J gene TRBJ1-6; 12 nucleotides agree with TRBD1. The germline V gene encodes CDR1 MNHEY and CDR2 SVGAGI. J gave up 7 bases and V 5 bases, and 3 bases lay outside the gene matches. The CDR3 is made up of 15 amino acids. CDR3 sequence: CASSRDRGLNSPLHF. The DNA of the CDR3 is TGTGCCAGCAGTAGGGACAGGGGGCTCAATTCACCCCTCCACTTT.

This rearrangement joins TRBV10-3 to TRBJ2-5, with a tentative D call TRBD2 (7 bases). The CDR3 spans 17 residues. Trimming took 8 bases from V and 4 from J, leaving 26 bases between them. The germline V gene encodes CDR1 ENHRY and CDR2 SYGVKD. CDR3 DNA sequence: TGTGCCATCTCTCAGGCTGGGAGGGGGGACGAAGGAGAGACCCAGTACTTC. Its protein is CAISQAGRGDEGETQYF.

A remark on this clone: Other nucleotide sequences in the sample specify the same CDR3. The chain links TRBV14 to TRBJ2-5; TRBD2 agrees at 7 bases. V trimming: 2 bases; J trimming: 5 bases; junction bases outside the gene matches: 2. The CDR3 sequence is 13 residues long. Germline CDR1 is SGHDN and CDR2 is FVKESK. The DNA for the CDR3 is TGTGCCAGCAGCCAATGGGGGGGTGAGACCCAGTACTTC. It translates to CASSQWGGETQYF.

This clone was found once. The chain combines TRBV10-2 with TRBJ2-1; weak D call: TRBD2 (5 bases). The V and J ends lost 2 bases and 6 bases respectively, with 20 bases between them. The CDR3 spans 17 residues. CDR1 WSHSY and CDR2 SAAADI come from the germline V gene. CDR3 residues: CASSEGTDSFEGNEQFF. In DNA, the CDR3 is TGCGCCAGCAGTGAGGGAACGGACTCCTTCGAGGGCAATGAGCAGTTCTTC.

The chain links TRBV27 to TRBJ2-7; D uncertain. The germline V and J ends were trimmed by 5 bases and 2 bases, with 13 bases remaining between them. The CDR3 runs 14 residues. The V gene's germline CDR1 is MNHEY and CDR2 SMNVEV (reference sequence). The CDR3 DNA is TGTGCCAGCAGTGAGGACGGGCAAACCTACGAGCAGTACTTC. It specifies CASSEDGQTYEQYF.

The CDR3 DNA follows: TGTGCCAGCAGCCCCTTGGGTGGGCATACTACGCAGTATTTT. It encodes CASSPLGGHTTQYF. The gene calls are TRBV9 and TRBJ2-3; D unresolved. Trimming removed 4 bases from V and 8 bases from J, with 17 bases in between. This CDR3 spans 14 amino acids. Germline assignment: CDR1 SGDLS and CDR2 YYNGEE.

The chain is built from TRBV19 and TRBJ2-7, with D unresolved. The CDR3 has 13 residues. The V gene's germline CDR1 is LNHDA and CDR2 SQIVND (reference sequence). Trimming took 5 bases from V and 2 from J, leaving 10 bases between them. CDR3 sequence (DNA): TGTGCCAGTAGTTACAGTTCTACCTACGAGCAGTACTTC. It codes for CASSYSSTYEQYF.

The rearrangement joins TRBV6-1 to TRBJ2-7, with 8 positions matching TRBD1. This CDR3 has 15 amino acids. The germline V gene has CDR1 MNHNS and CDR2 SASEGT. Unmatched junction bases numbered 4, after V lost 3 bases and J lost 0 bases. CDR3 in amino acids: CASSDGQGPSYEQYF. The CDR3 DNA follows: TGTGCCAGCAGTGATGGACAGGGACCCTCCTACGAGCAGTACTTC.

The chain carries TRBV6-6 and TRBJ1-1, with 8 bases matching TRBD1. The germline gives CDR1 MNHNY, CDR2 SVGAGI (reference sequence). The CDR3 extends over 15 amino acids. V was clipped by 5 bases and J by 1 base; unmatched bases: 6. This CDR3 reads CASSRVDRENTEAFF. CDR3 coding DNA: TGTGCCAGCAGTCGAGTGGACAGGGAGAACACTGAAGCTTTCTTT.

The chain employs TRBV7-2 and TRBJ2-7, with unresolved D. The CDR3 length is 13 residues. The V end was cut by 6 bases, the J end by 2 bases, with 11 bases between. Looked up from germline, CDR1 is SGHTA and CDR2 is FQGNSA. CDR3 in amino acids: CASRQDLAYEQYF. The CDR3 DNA sequence: TGTGCCAGCAGGCAGGACCTAGCCTACGAGCAGTACTTC.

V gene TRBV27 combines with J gene TRBJ1-1, with D hard to call. Germline CDR1 reads MNHEY; CDR2 reads SMNVEV (reference sequence). The CDR3 extends over 14 amino acids. Trimming took off 6 bases at V and 0 bases at J, with 11 bases between the two ends. CDR3 loop: CASSPTNLNTEAFF. The DNA of the CDR3 is TGTGCCAGCAGCCCGACTAATTTGAACACTGAAGCTTTCTTT.

The V and J genes are TRBV27 and TRBJ2-4; D is perhaps TRBD1 (6 bases). The ends were cut back, 5 bases at V and 0 bases at J, with 8 bases in the middle. The CDR3 covers 14 residues. Germline V lookup: CDR1 MNHEY, CDR2 SMNVEV (reference sequence). Here the CDR3 DNA reads TGTGCCAGCAGTACAGGGATAGCCAAAAACATTCAGTACTTC. This sequence encodes CASSTGIAKNIQYF.